Below are 19 T cell receptor beta chains sequenced from a single sample in a study of T cell repertoires in cytomegalovirus infection. In TCRdb, the reads were re-called with MiXCR into one record per CDR3 protein. The table has 750,000 to 950,000 distinct CDR3 sequences, 25% to 35% seen once. Their antigens are not known. This material consisted of cultured CD8+ T cells from PBMCs, taken from culture after CMV antigen stimulation. The receptors shown here come from a human donor in good health (CMV status not recorded). Some clones in this sample may be carry-over from other donors' samples.

This sequence joins TRBV9 and TRBJ1-6; the D gene is possibly TRBD1 (6 bases). Germline V lookup: CDR1 SGDLS, CDR2 YYNGEE. The CDR3 is 14 amino acids. Trimming cost V 0 bases and J 8 bases, with 9 bases left between them. This chain's CDR3 is CASSVGRGDSPLHF. CDR3 bases: TGTGCCAGCAGCGTAGGCAGGGGTGATTCACCCCTCCACTTT.

This clonotype was seen ten or more times. V and J are TRBV7-6 and TRBJ1-6; 11 bases are a match to TRBD1. The CDR3 covers 16 residues. Germline CDR1 reads SGHVS; CDR2 reads FNYEAQ. V trimming: 5 bases; J trimming: 7 bases; junction bases outside the gene matches: 7. This chain's CDR3 is CASSSLGTGGNSPLHF. In nucleotides, the CDR3 is TGTGCCAGCAGCAGCCTTGGGACAGGGGGAAATTCACCCCTCCACTTT. Full variable domain (missing parts from reference TRBV7-6 and TRBJ1-6): GAGVSQSPRYKVTKRGQDVALRCDPISGHVSLYWYRQALGQGPEFLTYFNYEAQQDKSGLPNDRFSAERPEGSISTLTIQRTEQRDSAMYRCASSSLGTGGNSPLHFGNGTRLTVT.

Many counts were recorded for this clonotype. This chain joins TRBV5-6 and TRBJ2-7, with TRBD1 as a possible D gene (6 bases). V gave up 3 bases and J gave up 0 bases, with 16 bases separating them. The CDR3 sequence is 16 residues long. The germline V gene encodes CDR1 SGHDT and CDR2 YYEEEE. CDR3 amino acids: CASSSRTAPSSYEQYV. The DNA of the CDR3 is TGTGCCAGCAGCTCTCGGACAGCGCCGAGCTCCTACGAGCAGTACGTC.

The sample holds a few counts of this clonotype. V usage is TRBV4-1 and J usage is TRBJ1-3, with 8 positions matching TRBD1. Looked up from germline, CDR1 is MGHRA and CDR2 is YSYEKL. Trimming took 3 bases from V and 2 from J; bases not matched to a gene: 6. This CDR3 is built from 16 residues. DNA of the CDR3: TGCGCCAGCAGCCAGCCCGGACAGGGACCTGGAAACACCATATATTTT. Translated, it gives CASSQPGQGPGNTIYF.

The chain employs TRBV25-1 and TRBJ2-5; either TRBD1 or TRBD2 may supply D (6 bases each). V gave up 8 bases and J gave up 5 bases, with 18 bases separating them. This CDR3 region has 14 residues. Germline V gene sequence: CDR1 MGHDK, CDR2 SYGVNS. CDR3 residues: CASSPGGGRETQYF. The DNA for the CDR3 is TGTGCCAGCTCCCCCGGAGGGGGGCGGGAGACCCAGTACTTC.

This clonotype was seen a handful of times. This chain connects TRBV4-3 to TRBJ1-3, with a possible D match to TRBD1 (5 bases). This CDR3 contains 15 residues. V lost 4 bases, J lost 0 bases, and 10 bases lay in between. Germline CDR1 is LGHNA and CDR2 is YSLEER. In DNA, the CDR3 is TGCGCCAGCAGCCCAAAGGGACTCTCTGGAAACACCATATATTTT. Its translation is CASSPKGLSGNTIYF.

This sequence joins TRBV7-2 and TRBJ2-7, with D perhaps matching TRBD1 (6 bases). The CDR3 covers 14 residues. CDR1 and CDR2 (germline): SGHTA, FQGNSA. V was clipped by 1 base and J by 5 bases, with 12 bases between them. The CDR3 region is CASSLVQGRDEQYF. CDR3 nucleotide sequence: TGTGCCAGCAGCTTAGTGCAGGGGCGGGACGAGCAGTACTTC.

This clonotype was observed a few times. The rearrangement joins TRBV7-4 to TRBJ1-2; D gene unclear. V lost 1 base to trimming and J lost 6 bases, with 12 bases between them. The V gene's germline CDR1 is SGHVT and CDR2 SQSDAQ. This CDR3 is built from 14 residues. The CDR3 DNA is TGTGCCAGCAGCTTAGGGGGAGATGGGGATGGCTACACCTTC. Amino acid sequence: CASSLGGDGDGYTF.

Only a few counts were recorded for this clonotype. The chain couples TRBV7-9 to TRBJ1-6; 9 nucleotides match TRBD1. CDR1 and CDR2 (germline): SEHNR, FQNEAQ (reference sequence). CDR3 length: 17 residues. With V trimmed by 5 bases and J by 2 bases, 7 bases remained unmatched. CDR3 in DNA: TGTGCCAGCAGCGCGAATAGGACAGGGGCCTATAATTCACCCCTCCACTTT. It codes for CASSANRTGAYNSPLHF.

The table lists this clonotype with a few counts. The chain recombines TRBV6-1 with TRBJ2-3, with D perhaps matching TRBD2 (5 bases). Trimming took off 8 bases at V and 4 bases at J, with 16 bases between the two ends. The CDR3 sequence is 14 residues long. Germline CDR1 is MNHNS and CDR2 is SASEGT. DNA of the CDR3: TGTGCCAGCGGACTGACAACCCTCTCAGATACGCAGTATTTT. Amino acid sequence: CASGLTTLSDTQYF.

This clonotype has more than one count but fewer than ten. This chain uses TRBV12-3 or TRBV12-4 with TRBJ2-1; 10 bases align to TRBD1. V was clipped by 6 bases and J by 6 bases; unmatched bases: 11. This CDR3 contains 16 residues. The CDR3: CASSSRTGGLVNEQFF. DNA of the CDR3: TGTGCCAGCAGCTCCCGGACAGGGGGACTTGTCAATGAGCAGTTCTTC.

The chain employs TRBV7-9 and TRBJ1-2; D not certain. The CDR3 is made up of 15 amino acids. The germline gives CDR1 SEHNR, CDR2 FQNEAQ (reference sequence). The V end was cut by 5 bases, the J end by 4 bases, with 17 bases between. The CDR3 sequence: CASSQPPQGLYGYTF. The CDR3 nucleotides are TGTGCCAGCAGCCAACCCCCCCAAGGACTCTATGGCTACACCTTC.

A few counts support this clonotype. V and J are TRBV11-2 and TRBJ1-1; 7 bases agree with TRBD1. The trim removed 5 bases at V and 0 bases at J, leaving 6 bases unmatched. Looked up from germline, CDR1 is SGHAT and CDR2 is FQNNGV. This CDR3 contains 15 residues. As DNA, the CDR3 is TGTGCCAGCAGCCCGTGGGGACAGATGAACACTGAAGCTTTCTTT. The encoded protein is CASSPWGQMNTEAFF.

V usage is TRBV7-6 and J usage is TRBJ1-1; a possible D gene is TRBD1 (5 bases). The CDR3 length is 14 residues. V gave up 5 bases and J gave up 1 base, with 11 bases separating them. The germline V gene encodes CDR1 SGHVS and CDR2 FNYEAQ. In DNA, the CDR3 is TGTGCCAGCAGCCCAGAAGGGACGAACACTGAAGCTTTCTTT. Protein: CASSPEGTNTEAFF.

CDR3 region: CASRLQGKPYEQYF. Here the CDR3 DNA reads TGTGCCAGCAGATTACAGGGGAAGCCCTACGAGCAGTACTTC. This chain uses TRBV6-1 with TRBJ2-7; 7 bases match TRBD1. The V gene's germline CDR1 is MNHNS and CDR2 SASEGT. This CDR3 contains 14 residues. The V gene end was trimmed by 6 bases and the J gene end by 2 bases; junction bases not matched to a gene: 7.

This sequence joins TRBV23-1 and TRBJ2-5, with D possibly TRBD2 on 5 matching bases. TRBV23-1 is an ORF; its function is uncertain. CDR3 length equals 13 residues. Trimming left V 6 bases short and J 7 bases short, with 15 bases between. The CDR3 DNA reads as TGCGCCAGCAGGAAGGGAGAAGAAGGGACCCAGTACTTC. Its protein is CASRKGEEGTQYF.

This clonotype was seen ten or more times. V and J are TRBV20-1 and TRBJ2-7; the match to TRBD1 covers 7 bases. Per the germline V gene, CDR1 is DFQATT and CDR2 is SNEGSKA (reference sequence). The CDR3 is 15 residues long. The V and J ends lost 5 bases and 0 bases, in that order; junction bases with no gene match: 10. The CDR3 nucleotides read TGCAGTGCTCCCTACTGGGGACAGATCTCCTACGAGCAGTACTTC. It translates to CSAPYWGQISYEQYF.

V is TRBV11-2 and J is TRBJ2-3; TRBD1 is a possible D gene (6 bases). The CDR3 is 14 residues long. The germline gives CDR1 SGHAT, CDR2 FQNNGV. V lost 5 bases and J 5 bases, leaving 14 bases between the germline ends. CDR3 in DNA: TGTGCCAGCAGCCAATACGTAGGGGGAGATACGCAGTATTTT. It yields the protein CASSQYVGGDTQYF.

This rearrangement joins TRBV24-1 to TRBJ2-1; 10 bases are shared with TRBD1. Germline V gives CDR1 KGHDR, CDR2 SFDVKD. J gave up 8 bases and V 3 bases, and 12 bases lay outside the gene matches. This CDR3 region has 17 residues. CDR3 sequence reads: CATSDPERTGGMDEQFF. CDR3 nucleotide sequence: TGTGCCACCAGTGATCCTGAGCGGACAGGGGGTATGGATGAGCAGTTCTTC.